This TCR beta chain was recovered during a study of blood T cell repertoires in COVID-19 (dated by TCRdb to between 2020 and 2021). Context from the whole study: Samples covering the acute and convalescent phases of COVID-19 were provided by collaborators in the United States, Italy and Spain. The material from the prospective study consisted of cDNA or gDNA derived from T cells, B-cell-depleted T cells, or PBMCs. Subjects who had been exposed to COVID-19, were actively infected with it, or had recovered from it provided the deeply sampled blood TCRbeta repertoires that made up the dataset. A freely available public database, intended as a resource for researchers studying the immune response to SARS-CoV-2, is where the repertoires were released. Samples were obtained from the ongoing ImmuneRACE study (first 160 participants) and from 1,254 subjects provided by 6 global collaborators. The sample metadata nearly always contained a de-identified subject ID, COVID-19 status, age in years and sex. Where HLA class I and class II types were available, the types were taken from metadata supplied by the sample provider, not from assay-based typing. Study-wide findings and limitations: How much clinical and demographic metadata was included differed by source and by participant, and the metadata was provided uncurated.

Turning to this clone: This receptor's antigen is unknown. One base away there is no much larger clone; base qualities are not given.

CDR1 GTSNPN and CDR2 SVGIG were looked up in the germline V gene (reference sequence). The junction shows trimming of 7 bases on V and 5 bases on J, and the gene matches do not reach 5 bases of it. Reading from cysteine to phenylalanine, the CDR3 counts 13 amino acids. Only the CDR3 region is kept as DNA, spanning 39 bases read in frame from base 1. TCRbeta CDR3 regions were amplified from genomic DNA using the immunoSEQ Assay, a bias-controlled multiplex PCR. Concerning the study's data processing: Nucleated cell counts per sample were estimated from amplification of reference gene primers within the assay. Sequence reads were collapsed and filtered to measure the absolute abundance of every unique TCRbeta CDR3 rearrangement. For each sample, productive Simpson clonality was calculated as the square root of Simpson's diversity index over productive rearrangements. TCRdb re-hosts the immuneACCESS table, in-frame sequences only. Its copies lack some clones; in the studies checked, an unresolved V gene accounts for under half of them, and the cause for the rest is not known. V and J calls plus clone size are reproduced from that table; the DNA served to infer D and trimming. Across this sample there are approximately 250,000 clones, with around 85% seen only once. Around 6.4% of the sample rests with the top ten.

Whole blood was collected in K2EDTA tubes by collaborating institutions according to the institutions' own protocols. For TCRbeta analysis, collaborator samples were shipped as frozen whole blood, as isolated PBMCs, or as DNA extracted from either sample type. Here the chain combines TRBV30 and TRBJ1-4; 9 central bases correspond to TRBD1. The sample comprised peripheral blood. The clonotype was recovered from a woman aged 60-75 years with active or convalescent COVID-19. CDR3 sequence: CASTGTGNEKLFF. The base sequence is TGTGCCTCTACCGGGACAGGGAATGAAAAACTGTTTTTT.